These T cell receptor beta chains were read from a single sample in a study of siplizumab effects on memory and regulatory T cells. The repertoire was sequenced with immunoSEQ multiplex PCR; TCRdb's copy has only in-frame clones and lacks some. Of some 100,000 clones listed, over 90% were seen once; the top ten hold approximately 1.4%. Material: non-Treg CD4+ T cells sorted from blood. Receptors originate from a human donor in good health. Both conserved end residues are part of each CDR3. Fields, in order: V gene, CDR3 protein.

V: TRBV5-1
CDR3: CASSLFWGPSYEQYF

V: TRBV18
CDR3: CASSPSSGTPGGYTF

V: TRBV19
CDR3: CASSALAGEVDEQYF

V: TRBV6-1
CDR3: CASSGAGGPTDTQYF

V: TRBV21-1
CDR3: CASSKAGTSGRINEQFF

V: TRBV6-6
CDR3: CASSYSMTGTNGYTF

V: TRBV4-1
CDR3: CASSQDQEKLFF

V: TRBV6-9
CDR3: CASSWGQNTEAFF

V: TRBV7-8
CDR3: CASSQVSILAGKKSSYNEQFF

V: TRBV10-3
CDR3: CAISERTSGLGVYNEQFF

V: TRBV6-5
CDR3: CASTRQGSSGNTIYF

V: TRBV7-9
CDR3: CASARGGTNQPQHF

V: TRBV4-1
CDR3: CASSQVGAAKKNIQYF

V: TRBV16
CDR3: CASSPETIRGYTF

V: TRBV9
CDR3: CASSRRQNSDSTDTQYF

V: TRBV27
CDR3: CASSLRPAEVGQPQHF

V: TRBV2
CDR3: CASSPRTGANVLTF

V: TRBV14
CDR3: CASNGQYQETQYF

V: TRBV7-9
CDR3: CASSLDLRNTEAFF

V: TRBV7-9
CDR3: CASSLAVREYEQYF

V: TRBV14
CDR3: CASSQHPTSDTQYF

V: TRBV6-1
CDR3: CASSEAGGGPYEQYF

V: TRBV15
CDR3: CATSRDIRNEQFF

V: TRBV14
CDR3: CASSQAGLGYGYTF

V: TRBV19
CDR3: CGTSGPSSYNEQFF

V: TRBV19
CDR3: CASSMREGTETQYF

V: TRBV6-5
CDR3: CASSYSGGGWFF

V: TRBV7-9
CDR3: CASRPGGSNTEAFF

V: TRBV10-1
CDR3: CASSDPGLAGDEQFF

V: TRBV19
CDR3: CASSLSDVQETQYF

V: TRBV7-9
CDR3: CASSETGRGSYNEQFF

V: TRBV9
CDR3: CASSVADGLAGGSNEQFF

V: TRBV14
CDR3: CASSQDVRGYTF

V: TRBV7-4
CDR3: CASSLGRRLAKNIQYF

V: TRBV10-3
CDR3: CAISERIAEDEQYF

V: TRBV7-3
CDR3: CASSLNARSYGYTF

V: TRBV5-1
CDR3: CASSGLAGGNTGELFF

V: TRBV11-2
CDR3: CASSIKRDLYEQYF

V: TRBV21-1
CDR3: CASSPRVTGELFF

V: TRBV5-1
CDR3: CASSLDPGTPNGYTF

V: TRBV5-1
CDR3: CASFGGTEAFF

V: TRBV5-1
CDR3: CASSFGTVATNEKLFF

V: TRBV11-1
CDR3: CASSFNRDMGEAFF

V: TRBV5-5
CDR3: CASSPGTGFWRELFF

V: TRBV10-1
CDR3: CASSDPGGTGQETQYF

V: TRBV15
CDR3: CATGAVDPDTQYF

V: TRBV29-1
CDR3: CSGRPSYTDTQYF

V: TRBV5-1
CDR3: CASSSPSSENSYEQYF

V: TRBV19
CDR3: CASRRKNNSNQPQHF

V: TRBV19
CDR3: CASSNRLSNQPQHF

V: TRBV9
CDR3: CASSTGGQGNEQYF

V: TRBV6-4
CDR3: CASSYSGLGDSPLHF

V: TRBV9
CDR3: CASSYTGVGALNTEAFF

V: TRBV14
CDR3: CASSQGTNYGYTF

V: TRBV25-1
CDR3: CASSEILDPGGELFF